The rows below give T cell receptor beta chains drawn from one sample of a study of cytomegalovirus exposure and HLA in healthy donors. The protocol was immunoSEQ multiplex PCR, while the TCRdb copy is restricted to in-frame clones and leaves out a portion. The data show about 140,000 clones, with roughly 78% seen just once and about 2.2% held by the top ten. The material sequenced was PBMCs. All receptors come from a man aged 30-40 years in good health and CMV-seronegative. Both conserved end residues are part of each CDR3. The D gene is left open where the match is weak. Only some rows state a clone size, as once, few, many or a class for expanded clones.

>TRBJ2-3|TRBV10-3|NA|TRBD1
TGTGCCATATCGGACAGGGCGGGAGATACGCAGTATTTT
CAISDRAGDTQYF
>TRBJ2-7|TRBV18|once|TRBD2
TGTGCCAGCTCAACAGGGACTAGCGGGGCCGTCTCCTACGAGCAGTACTTC
CASSTGTSGAVSYEQYF
>TRBJ2-3|TRBV4-1|NA|TRBD2
TGCGCCAGCAGCCAAGGGGTTAGCGGGGGGCCTATCACCCGCACAGATACGCAGTATTTT
CASSQGVSGGPITRTDTQYF
>TRBJ1-1|TRBV18|NA|TRBD1
TGTGCCAGCTCACCAACCCGGGACAGGGGAGCTTTCTTT
CASSPTRDRGAFF
>TRBJ2-3|TRBV25-1|NA|NA
TGTGCCAGCAGTGAATACCTCACAGGCACAGATACGCAGTATTTT
CASSEYLTGTDTQYF
>TRBJ2-2|TRBV6-4|many|TRBD2
TGTGCCAGCAGCACCAGCGGGGGAACCGGGGAGCTGTTTTTT
CASSTSGGTGELFF
>TRBJ2-1|TRBV13|NA|TRBD2
TGTGCCAGCAGCCCTGGTATTGCGGGAGATTACAATGAGCAGTTCTTC
CASSPGIAGDYNEQFF
>TRBJ1-3|TRBV7-9|NA|TRBD1
TGTGCCAGCAGCACAAGACAGGGGGAAAACACCATATATTTT
CASSTRQGENTIYF
>TRBJ2-3|TRBV6-1|NA|NA
TGTGCCAGCAGGACTCCCCTTTACACAGATACGCAGTATTTT
CASRTPLYTDTQYF
>TRBJ1-3|TRBV5-1|once|NA
TGCGCCAGCAGCTTGGGCCCTAACTCTGGAAACACCATATATTTT
CASSLGPNSGNTIYF
>TRBJ2-7|TRBV10-2|few|TRBD2
TGCGCCAGCACTGAGATAACTAGCGGGAGCTACGAGCAGTACTTC
CASTEITSGSYEQYF
>TRBJ2-5|TRBV5-1|NA|NA
TGCGCCAGCAGCTTGCTACAGGACATGCAAGAGACCCAGTACTTC
CASSLLQDMQETQYF
>TRBJ2-2|TRBV5-1|NA|TRBD1
TGCGCCAGCATCCCGGGACAGGGGTCTCCTGGGGAGCTGTTTTTT
CASIPGQGSPGELFF
>TRBJ2-7|TRBV4-1|NA|TRBD2
TGCGCCAGCAGCCAAGGACTAGCGGGACGGGGGGGGGTCTACGAGCAGTACTTC
CASSQGLAGRGGVYEQYF
>TRBJ2-1|TRBV5-1|NA|TRBD2
TGCGCCAGCAGCTCCAACCCCCCTAGCGGGACTGTCTACAATGAGCAGTTCTTC
CASSSNPPSGTVYNEQFF
>TRBJ2-1|TRBV5-1|NA|TRBD1
TGCGCCAGCAGCCCGGGACAGTACAATGAGCAGTTCTTC
CASSPGQYNEQFF
>TRBJ2-3|TRBV21-1|once|NA
TGTGCCAGCAGCAAAGAGGGACACCCTCTACTCACAGATACGCAGTATTTT
CASSKEGHPLLTDTQYF
>TRBJ1-1|TRBV11-2|NA|NA
TGTGCCAGCAGCTCCAACACGAACACTGAAGCTTTCTTT
CASSSNTNTEAFF
>TRBJ1-5|TRBV5-5|many|NA
TGTGCCAGCAGCGGGAGGGGCGGTCAGCCCCAGCATTTT
CASSGRGGQPQHF
>TRBJ2-2|TRBV19|few|TRBD1
TGTGCCAGTACCCTCCCGCCGGGACAGGGAGGAGGGGAGCTGTTTTTT
CASTLPPGQGGGELFF
>TRBJ2-2|TRBV29-1|NA|NA
TGCAGCGTTGATTCCCCCCAGGGGCTGTTTTTT
CSVDSPQGLFF
>TRBJ2-2|TRBV27|NA|TRBD2
TGTGCCAGCCGACCAGCGGGGATCACCGGGGAGCTGTTTTTT
CASRPAGITGELFF